Shown below are 3 T cell receptor beta chains from a single sample sequenced in a study of response to subunit inactivated influenza vaccine. TCRdb fed the RT-PCR reads into MiXCR, producing one record per CDR3 protein. The profile shows 500,000 to 600,000 distinct CDR3 sequences, around 11% of them singletons. The same sample was also studied in work on T cells expressing NK-cell markers. That study adds: 5'RACE template switching with UMIs generated TCR beta cDNA.

Specimen: PBMCs from blood, collected on the day of vaccination. The receptors come from a man in his forties or fifties who received an inactivated influenza vaccine.

The chain uses TRBV4-3 and TRBJ2-7, with TRBD2 identical over 10 bases. V was clipped by 3 bases and J by 2 bases; unmatched bases: 10. The CDR3 extends over 17 amino acids. The V gene's germline CDR1 is LGHNA and CDR2 YSLEER. In DNA form, the CDR3 reads TGCGCCAGCAGCCACCCTAGCGGGGGCGACCCGCCCTACGAGCAGTACTTC. Protein sequence: CASSHPSGGDPPYEQYF.

In its sample, this clonotype was seen a few times. The V call is TRBV5-1, the J call TRBJ2-2, with TRBD2 matching over 15 bases. CDR1 SGHRS and CDR2 YFSETQ come from the germline V gene. The J segment lost 6 bases and the V segment lost 4 bases, leaving 4 bases of the junction unmatched. The CDR3 loop spans 16 amino acids. The CDR3 loop reads CASSHWTSGRAGELFF. The CDR3 DNA follows: TGCGCCAGCAGCCACTGGACTAGCGGGAGGGCCGGGGAGCTGTTTTTT.

This clonotype was seen a few times. The chain carries TRBV5-1 and TRBJ1-1; D unclear. Germline V gives CDR1 SGHRS, CDR2 YFSETQ. The germline V and J ends were trimmed by 1 base and 0 bases, with 10 bases remaining between them. This CDR3 has 15 amino acids. This chain's CDR3 is CASSLLGRMNTEAFF. The CDR3 DNA reads as TGCGCCAGCAGCTTGTTAGGCAGGATGAACACTGAAGCTTTCTTT.